Presented here are 22 T cell receptor beta chains from one specimen sequenced in a study of PD-L1 blockade in urothelial cancer. Profiling relied on immunoSEQ multiplex PCR, and the TCRdb table lists in-frame clones only, not all of them. The table lists approximately 38,000 clones, around four fifths of them singletons. The sample here was PBMCs, taken around atezolizumab (anti-PD-L1) treatment. The origin of the receptors is a man in his 60s with urothelial cancer.

The chain has TRBV7-6 and TRBJ2-1; 13 bases are a match to TRBD2. The germline CDR1 and CDR2 sequences are SGHVS and FNYEAQ. The CDR3 has 16 amino acids. J gave up 6 bases and V 0 bases, and 2 bases lay outside the gene matches. Here the CDR3 reads CASSLAGLAGTNEQFF. CDR3 DNA sequence: TGTGCCAGCAGCTTAGCGGGACTAGCGGGGACCAATGAGCAGTTCTTC.

This chain joins TRBV4-1 and TRBJ2-1, with TRBD1 as a possible D gene (5 bases). The CDR3 loop spans 13 amino acids. Germline V gene lookup returns CDR1 MGHRA and CDR2 YSYEKL. V lost 4 bases, J lost 4 bases, and 8 bases lay in between. CDR3 region: CASSPRQYNEQFF. CDR3 in DNA: TGCGCCAGCAGCCCAAGACAGTACAATGAGCAGTTCTTC.

The chain employs TRBV28 and TRBJ1-6; D uncertain. The germline gives CDR1 MDHEN, CDR2 SYDVKM. Trimming took 3 bases from V and 8 from J, leaving 17 bases between them. CDR3 length: 16 residues. CDR3 residues: CASSFPMGSQHSPLHF. CDR3 nucleotides: TGTGCCAGCAGTTTCCCCATGGGCAGCCAGCATTCACCCCTCCACTTT.

The J gene is TRBJ2-3, the V gene TRBV5-4; possibly TRBD1 for D (5 bases). This CDR3 spans 16 amino acids. The germline V and J ends were trimmed by 0 bases and 2 bases, with 13 bases remaining between them. From germline, CDR1 is SGHNT and CDR2 YYREEE (reference sequence). CDR3 bases: TGTGCCAGCAGCTTGGGGGGCTCGGGTCCCACAGATACGCAGTATTTT. Residues: CASSLGGSGPTDTQYF.

The chain couples TRBV7-2 to TRBJ1-6; D not certain. The CDR3 totals 15 residues. Germline assignment: CDR1 SGHTA and CDR2 FQGNSA. Deletions cut 1 base from V and 7 bases from J, with 11 bases between. CDR3 DNA: TGTGCCAGCAGCTTAGTCCTGGCCCAGAATTCACCCCTCCACTTT. It yields the protein CASSLVLAQNSPLHF.

The V gene is TRBV7-9, the J gene TRBJ1-3; no reliable D call. CDR1 and CDR2 from the germline V gene are SEHNR and FQNEAQ (reference sequence). V shed 2 bases and J shed 0 bases, with 2 bases lying between them. This CDR3 contains 13 residues. CDR3: CASSLRSGNTIYF. For the CDR3, the DNA is TGTGCCAGCAGCTTACGCTCTGGAAACACCATATATTTT.

This clone appeared a single time. CDR3 sequence: CASSLTSGATGELFF. The CDR3, as DNA: TGTGCCAGCAGCTTAACGAGCGGGGCGACCGGGGAGCTGTTTTTT. The V gene is TRBV11-3, the J gene TRBJ2-2; TRBD2 matches 7 bases. This CDR3 spans 15 amino acids. CDR1 is SGHNT and CDR2 is YENEEA in the germline V gene. The J segment lost 5 bases and the V segment lost 2 bases, leaving 5 bases of the junction unmatched. The complete variable domain, with remaining parts taken from reference TRBV11-3 and TRBJ2-2, reads EAGVVQSPRYKIIEKKQPVAFWCNPISGHNTLYWYLQNLGQGPELLIRYENEEAVDDSQLPKDRFSAERLKGVDSTLKIQPAELGDSAVYLCASSLTSGATGELFFGEGSRLTVL.

CDR3 residues: CAISEPASGGRSNEQFF. CDR3 in DNA: TGTGCCATCAGTGAGCCGGCTAGCGGGGGCCGCTCCAATGAGCAGTTCTTC. V gene TRBV10-3 combines with J gene TRBJ2-1; TRBD2 aligns across 10 bases. The CDR3 sequence is 17 residues long. Germline-derived CDR1 and CDR2 are ENHRY and SYGVKD. J gave up 6 bases and V 2 bases, and 10 bases lay outside the gene matches.

This chain uses TRBV10-3 with TRBJ1-3; TRBD1 might be the D (6 bases). This CDR3 contains 15 residues. Germline CDR1 ENHRY, CDR2 SYGVKD. Trimming shortened V by 6 bases and J by 0 bases, and 12 bases separated the two germline ends. The CDR3, as DNA: TGTGCCATCAGGCAGGGGTCGAGCTCTGGAAACACCATATATTTT. Its translation is CAIRQGSSSGNTIYF.

The genes are TRBV5-1 and TRBJ1-4, with unresolved D. This CDR3 region has 12 residues. The germline V gene encodes CDR1 SGHRS and CDR2 YFSETQ. Trimming removed 0 bases from V and 8 bases from J, with 5 bases in between. CDR3 residues: CASSLDGEKLFF. The CDR3 bases are TGCGCCAGCAGCTTGGACGGGGAAAAACTGTTTTTT.

Details on this clone: Other DNA sequences in this sample translate to the same CDR3. The chain recombines TRBV29-1 with TRBJ1-1, with 7 nucleotides matching TRBD1. CDR1 is SQVTM and CDR2 is ANQGSEA in the germline V gene. This CDR3 has 12 amino acids. After removal of 6 bases from V and 7 bases from J, the junction contained 8 bases not matched to a gene. The CDR3 nucleotides read TGCAGCGTACAGGGGACCTACCTTGAAGCTTTCTTT. Its translation: CSVQGTYLEAFF.

The V gene is TRBV27, the J gene TRBJ1-1, with a weak D call TRBD1 (6 bases). CDR1 is MNHEY, CDR2 SMNVEV, per germline (reference sequence). The CDR3 sequence is 14 residues long. V lost 7 bases and J 0 bases, leaving 12 bases between the germline ends. In DNA, the CDR3 is TGTGCCAGCACCCCGGGACAAATGAACACTGAAGCTTTCTTT. Translating it yields CASTPGQMNTEAFF.

This rearrangement joins TRBV6-1 to TRBJ2-3; TRBD1 might be the D (5 bases). The CDR3 is 15 amino acids. Germline CDR1 and CDR2: MNHNS and SASEGT. V lost 6 bases to trimming and J lost 0 bases, with 13 bases between them. The CDR3 region is CASRARVSSTDTQYF. CDR3 nucleotide sequence: TGTGCCAGCAGGGCCAGGGTGTCCAGCACAGATACGCAGTATTTT.

The CDR3 protein is CASRKGRDTTYEQYF. DNA for the CDR3: TGTGCCAGCAGAAAGGGTCGGGACACGACTTACGAGCAGTACTTC. The chain carries TRBV5-4 and TRBJ2-7; D is possibly TRBD1 (6 bases). CDR1 is SGHNT, CDR2 YYREEE, per germline (reference sequence). The V gene lost 5 bases and the J gene lost 4 bases, with 19 bases spanning the gap. This CDR3 comprises 15 residues.

This rearrangement joins TRBV10-1 to TRBJ2-3; 8 nucleotides agree with TRBD2. Germline CDR1 reads WNHNN; CDR2 reads SYGVQD (reference sequence). The J segment lost 4 bases and the V segment lost 3 bases, leaving 6 bases of the junction unmatched. CDR3 length: 15 residues. In DNA, the CDR3 is TGCGCCAGCAGTGAAGCGGGGGATAGCGCAGATACGCAGTATTTT. Translated: CASSEAGDSADTQYF.

The CDR3 DNA reads TGTGCCACCGAACCGGGACTAGCGGGAGACAATGAGCAGTTCTTC. Translation: CATEPGLAGDNEQFF. J is TRBJ2-1 and V is TRBV28; 14 bases line up with TRBD2. This CDR3 is 15 amino acids long. V lost 10 bases, J lost 5 bases, and 7 bases stayed unmatched. Germline-derived CDR1 and CDR2 are MDHEN and SYDVKM. The variable domain in full, with the rest retrieved from reference TRBV28 and TRBJ2-1, is DVKVTQSSRYLVKRTGEKVFLECVQDMDHENMFWYRQDPGLGLRLIYFSYDVKMKEKGDIPEGYSVSREKKERFSLILESASTNQTSMYLCATEPGLAGDNEQFFGPGTRLTVL.

V is TRBV5-5 and J is TRBJ1-2, with D perhaps matching TRBD1 (6 bases). Trimming cost V 4 bases and J 0 bases, with 28 bases left between them. The CDR3 totals 20 residues. Germline CDR1 and CDR2: SGHKS and YYEKEE (reference sequence). DNA for the CDR3: TGTGCCAGCAGCCCAACCGGAACGGTGGGGGCCCAACCAGCTAACTATGGCTACACCTTC. Translated: CASSPTGTVGAQPANYGYTF.

This chain joins TRBV5-1 and TRBJ1-1; D unresolved. V lost 2 bases and J 4 bases, leaving 9 bases between the germline ends. The germline gives CDR1 SGHRS, CDR2 YFSETQ. The CDR3 totals 13 residues. CDR3 nucleotides: TGCGCCAGCAGCTTTTCTCTGTTCACTGAAGCTTTCTTT. Translation gives CASSFSLFTEAFF.

Only a few counts were recorded for this clone. CDR3 residues: CASSQGVVLFF. The DNA of the CDR3 is TGTGCCAGCAGCCAAGGAGTGGTACTGTTTTTT. V gene TRBV4-2 combines with J gene TRBJ1-4; D is uncertain. Between the trimmed V and J ends, which lost 1 base and 13 bases, there was a span of 7 bases. CDR3 length: 11 residues. Looked up from germline, CDR1 is LGHNA and CDR2 is YNFKEQ.

This rearrangement joins TRBV29-1 to TRBJ1-2; D is ambiguous. Germline CDR1 SQVTM, CDR2 ANQGSEA. V lost 6 bases and J 6 bases, leaving 14 bases between the germline ends. The CDR3 is 12 residues long. CDR3 coding DNA: TGCAGCGTAGGAGACTCAAAGCATGGCTACACCTTC. This codes for CSVGDSKHGYTF.

This clone was seen more than once but under ten times. The gene calls are TRBV10-3 and TRBJ1-2, with 7 bases aligning to TRBD1. Trimming cost V 7 bases and J 8 bases; bases outside gene matches: 10. Germline V gene sequence: CDR1 ENHRY, CDR2 SYGVKD. CDR3 length: 13 amino acids. CDR3 sequence (DNA): TGTGCCATCACTAAAGACAGGGAAGTCGGCTACACCTTC. Its translation is CAITKDREVGYTF.

The V and J genes are TRBV28 and TRBJ2-7; TRBD2 is a possible D gene (5 bases). Trimming took off 6 bases at V and 4 bases at J, with 13 bases between the two ends. CDR1 and CDR2 (germline): MDHEN, SYDVKM. The CDR3 consists of 13 residues. The CDR3 coding sequence is TGTGCCAGCAGCTCCTCTCCGGGGTACGAGCAGTACTTC. Translated, it gives CASSSSPGYEQYF.